The rows below give T cell receptor beta chains drawn from one sample of a study of blood T cell repertoires in COVID-19. Libraries were prepared by immunoSEQ multiplex PCR; TCRdb keeps only in-frame clonotypes and omits some of them. The sample includes 200,000 to 250,000 clones, 65% to 90% seen only once; the top ten take approximately 1.6%. Specimen: PBMCs or T cells enriched from blood (not recorded which). These receptors were obtained from a man aged 35-49 years who had recovered from COVID-19. Each CDR3 is given with its conserved first and last residue. D genes are given only for firm matches. The size entry is marked missing in some rows and otherwise reads once, few, many or a size class.

>TRBJ1-1|TRBV7-3|-|-
CASSLTHSGEKNTEAFF
TGTGCCAGCAGCTTAACCCACTCAGGGGAGAAGAACACTGAAGCTTTCTTT
>TRBJ2-3|TRBV5-1|-|-
CASSFRGSGPDTQYF
TGCGCCAGCAGCTTTCGGGGGAGTGGGCCAGATACGCAGTATTTT
>TRBJ2-7|TRBV19|TRBD2|-
CASSELAGSYEQYF
TGTGCCAGTAGTGAACTAGCGGGGTCCTACGAGCAGTACTTC
>TRBJ2-5|TRBV7-8|-|few
CASSLAVRVSETQYF
TGTGCCAGCAGCTTAGCGGTACGAGTATCGGAGACCCAGTACTTC
>TRBJ2-7|TRBV20-1|TRBD1|-
CSASTGQGEEQYF
TGCAGTGCTAGTACAGGACAGGGAGAGGAGCAGTACTTC
>TRBJ1-3|TRBV7-9|TRBD1|-
CASSYGQGDLSGNTIYF
TGTGCCAGCAGCTACGGACAGGGGGATCTTTCTGGAAACACCATATATTTT
>TRBJ2-7|TRBV7-2|TRBD2|-
CASSAAGLAREQYF
TGTGCCAGCAGCGCAGCCGGACTAGCGAGGGAGCAGTACTTC
>TRBJ1-4|TRBV28|-|-
CASTAQGEKLFF
TGTGCCAGCACCGCCCAGGGCGAAAAACTGTTTTTT
>TRBJ2-2|TRBV5-1|-|-
CASSLRGNTGELFF
TGCGCCAGCAGCTTGCGAGGAAACACCGGGGAGCTGTTTTTT
>TRBJ2-7|TRBV5-5|TRBD1|once
CASSPIGGEGYEQYF
TGTGCCAGCAGCCCTATAGGGGGCGAGGGATACGAGCAGTACTTC
>TRBJ2-1|TRBV7-2|-|-
CASSLGSGSSYNEQFF
TGTGCCAGCAGCTTAGGTTCTGGGAGCTCCTACAATGAGCAGTTCTTC
>TRBJ1-3|TRBV7-9|TRBD1|few
CASSSLDRLRGNTIYF
TGTGCCAGCAGCTCCCTGGACAGGTTAAGGGGAAACACCATATATTTT
>TRBJ2-2|TRBV28|TRBD2|-
CASSLTSGGSGELFF
TGTGCCAGCAGTTTGACTAGCGGGGGGAGTGGGGAGCTGTTTTTT
>TRBJ2-3|TRBV5-1|-|-
CASSRGAEGVDTQYF
TGCGCCAGCAGCCGGGGGGCTGAGGGTGTGGATACGCAGTATTTT
>TRBJ2-3|TRBV7-6|TRBD2|-
CASSFGRGADTQYF
TGTGCCAGCAGCTTCGGGCGGGGGGCAGATACGCAGTATTTT
>TRBJ2-1|TRBV30|-|-
CAWSVLTEQFF
TGTGCCTGGAGTGTACTCACTGAGCAGTTCTTC
>TRBJ2-4|TRBV5-1|-|once
CASSYESGGNIQYF
TGCGCCAGCAGCTACGAGTCCGGGGGAAACATTCAGTACTTC
>TRBJ2-1|TRBV4-3|TRBD2|once
CASSQLAGGQEQFF
TGCGCCAGCAGCCAACTAGCGGGGGGGCAGGAGCAGTTCTTC
>TRBJ1-2|TRBV4-1|TRBD1|-
CASSQVDRAHYGYTF
TGCGCCAGCAGCCAAGTCGACAGGGCGCACTATGGCTACACCTTC
>TRBJ2-3|TRBV7-2|TRBD2|-
CASSLASGLDTQYF
TGTGCCAGCAGTCTTGCTAGCGGATTAGATACGCAGTATTTT
>TRBJ1-5|TRBV19|TRBD1|-
CASSYGGQYSNQPQHF
TGTGCCAGTAGTTATGGGGGACAGTATAGCAATCAGCCCCAGCATTTT
>TRBJ2-7|TRBV12-3/TRBV12-4|-|-
CASSLSLGVEQYF
TGTGCCAGCAGTTTAAGTCTAGGGGTCGAGCAGTACTTC
>TRBJ2-5|TRBV7-9|TRBD2|-
CASSFGTSGGLQETQYF
TGTGCCAGCAGCTTCGGGACTAGCGGGGGATTACAAGAGACCCAGTACTTC
>TRBJ2-5|TRBV6-5|TRBD2|-
CASRRTSLETQYF
TGTGCCAGCAGACGGACTAGTTTGGAGACCCAGTACTTC
>TRBJ2-4|TRBV2|TRBD2|-
CASSERETLGLAGQYPRKNIQYF
TGTGCCAGCAGTGAACGGGAAACCCTAGGACTAGCGGGACAATACCCCCGCAAAAACATTCAGTACTTC
>TRBJ2-1|TRBV24-1|TRBD1|-
CATSDPGTGLDEQFF
TGTGCCACCAGTGATCCTGGGACAGGGTTGGATGAGCAGTTCTTC
>TRBJ1-1|TRBV14|TRBD1|-
CASSQIGTGGSSTEAFF
TGTGCCAGCAGCCAAATTGGAACAGGGGGCTCAAGCACTGAAGCTTTCTTT